This T cell receptor (beta chain) was documented in a study of T cell repertoires in cytomegalovirus infection. Study-level background: A matching HLA type, together with CMV infection, was signaled by public TCR beta signatures.

TCRdb re-called the reads through MiXCR, storing one row per CDR3 protein. The sample includes tens of thousands of distinct CDR3 sequences, around 21% of them seen just once. The CDR3 consists of 17 residues. V trimming: 1 base; J trimming: 4 bases; junction bases outside the gene matches: 10. Germline V gene data show CDR1 as LGHNA and CDR2 as YSLEER. Whole-study findings and limits: The cumulative frequency of public TCR beta families identified carriers of CMV plus the relevant HLA.

In the case of this clonotype: Its antigen remains unknown.

This chain uses TRBV4-3 with TRBJ1-2; 9 nucleotides align to TRBD1. This specimen consisted of CD8+ T cells from cultured PBMCs, obtained from culture after CMV antigen stimulation. The receptor's source is a human donor in good health (CMV status not recorded). Some clones in this sample may be carry-over from other donors' samples. CDR3 region: CASSQVPSDRGPYGYTF. The CDR3, as DNA: TGCGCCAGCAGCCAAGTCCCATCGGACAGGGGTCCCTATGGCTACACCTTC.